The rows below give T cell receptor beta chains drawn from one sample of a study of T cell responses to AZD1222 COVID-19 vaccine. The method was immunoSEQ multiplex PCR; TCRdb's version includes in-frame clones alone and lacks a portion of them. The sample consists of tens of thousands of clones, 70% to 90% of them appearing once. The sequencing here drew on peripheral blood, taken on day 0 of AZD1222 vaccination. The receptors were sampled from an adult in good health. Both conserved end residues are part of each CDR3. The order of the fields is V gene, J gene, D gene, clone size, CDR3 DNA, CDR3 protein. The D gene is left open where the match is weak. Some rows mark clone size as missing; the rest say once, few, many or name a class of expanded clone.

TRBV7-9,TRBJ1-1,NA,NA,TGTGCCAGCAGCTTACGCGGGGCCCCGTCCACTGAAGCTTTCTTT,CASSLRGAPSTEAFF
TRBV9,TRBJ1-6,TRBD1,NA,TGTGCCAGCAGCGTAGGACAGGGAGTAGGGTCACCCCTCCACTTT,CASSVGQGVGSPLHF
TRBV24-1,TRBJ1-2,NA,NA,TGTGCCACCAGTGAGACACACTATGGCTACACCTTC,CATSETHYGYTF
TRBV5-1,TRBJ2-7,NA,NA,TGCGCCAGCAGCTTGGAATATTCCCGGACCTACGAGCAGTACTTC,CASSLEYSRTYEQYF
TRBV28,TRBJ1-4,NA,NA,TGTGCCAGCAGTCTCGGGAGTGGAAAACTGTTTTTT,CASSLGSGKLFF
TRBV4-1,TRBJ2-7,NA,NA,TGCGCCAGCAGCCCCTCCGGAGACAGTGCTACCTACGAGCAGTACTTC,CASSPSGDSATYEQYF
TRBV19,TRBJ2-1,NA,NA,TGTGCCAGTAGTCCGATCCTGAATGGGCTAAAATACAATGAGCAGTTCTTC,CASSPILNGLKYNEQFF
TRBV5-6,TRBJ1-6,NA,NA,TGTGCCAGCAGCTTGGAGGGTTCACCCCTCCACTTT,CASSLEGSPLHF
TRBV5-6,TRBJ2-7,TRBD1,NA,TGTGCCAGCAGCCCCTCACAGGGGGCAGTCTACGAGCAGTACTTC,CASSPSQGAVYEQYF
TRBV24-1,TRBJ2-5,NA,NA,TGTGCCACCAGTGATTTAAAGGGGTTTGAAGGAGAGACCCAGTACTTC,CATSDLKGFEGETQYF
TRBV5-4,TRBJ2-1,NA,NA,TGTGCCAGCAGCCCGCAGACTCTTTCCTACAATGAGCAGTTCTTC,CASSPQTLSYNEQFF
TRBV13,TRBJ2-1,NA,few,TGTGCCAGCAGCTTGGGTCAGACCACCTACAATGAGCAGTTCTTC,CASSLGQTTYNEQFF
TRBV12-1,TRBJ1-3,NA,NA,TGTGCCAGCAGCTTTGTTAGGACGGATGGCTCTGGAAACACCATATATTTT,CASSFVRTDGSGNTIYF
TRBV7-9,TRBJ1-6,NA,NA,TGTGCCAGCAGCTTCTCACAGGCGTGGAATTCACCCCTCCACTTT,CASSFSQAWNSPLHF
TRBV12-3/TRBV12-4,TRBJ2-2,NA,NA,TGTGCCAGCTCGTTCAGGGTTGTGGGGGAGCTGTTTTTT,CASSFRVVGELFF
TRBV7-2,TRBJ2-2,NA,NA,TGTGCCAGCAGCAAGCTAGTGAGCACCGGGGAGCTGTTTTTT,CASSKLVSTGELFF
TRBV9,TRBJ1-2,NA,NA,TGTGCCAGCAGGGGTGGGGAGGCGGCGCCTGGCTACACCTTC,CASRGGEAAPGYTF
TRBV13,TRBJ2-7,NA,NA,TGTGCCAGCAGCTACGAAAGAGGGGAGTACGAGCAGTACTTC,CASSYERGEYEQYF
TRBV18,TRBJ1-1,NA,NA,TGTGCCAGCTCACCATCCGCGGTTGGTGAAGCTTTCTTT,CASSPSAVGEAFF
TRBV6-6,TRBJ2-2,NA,NA,TGTGCCAGCAGTTACAACACCGGGGAGCTGTTTTTT,CASSYNTGELFF
TRBV9,TRBJ2-1,TRBD2,once,TGTGCCAGCAGCGCCTCCCCCGTGACTAGCGGGCCCAATGAGCAGTTCTTC,CASSASPVTSGPNEQFF
TRBV28,TRBJ2-1,NA,NA,TGTGCCAGCAGGCGGAATGAGCAGTTCTTC,CASRRNEQFF
TRBV5-8,TRBJ1-5,NA,NA,TGTGCCAGCAGCTTGGGAGGGCAGGGGAATCAGCCCCAGCATTTT,CASSLGGQGNQPQHF
TRBV19,TRBJ2-7,TRBD1,NA,TGTGCCAGTAGACCATCCGGGACAGGGACCCACGAGCAGTACTTC,CASRPSGTGTHEQYF
TRBV28,TRBJ2-4,NA,once,TGTGCCAGCAGTACGCGGCAACAGGATACTCGGGGGTACTTC,CASSTRQQDTRGYF
TRBV2,TRBJ1-6,TRBD1,NA,TGTGCCAGCAGCGAAGGGACAGCCTCACCCCTCCACTTT,CASSEGTASPLHF